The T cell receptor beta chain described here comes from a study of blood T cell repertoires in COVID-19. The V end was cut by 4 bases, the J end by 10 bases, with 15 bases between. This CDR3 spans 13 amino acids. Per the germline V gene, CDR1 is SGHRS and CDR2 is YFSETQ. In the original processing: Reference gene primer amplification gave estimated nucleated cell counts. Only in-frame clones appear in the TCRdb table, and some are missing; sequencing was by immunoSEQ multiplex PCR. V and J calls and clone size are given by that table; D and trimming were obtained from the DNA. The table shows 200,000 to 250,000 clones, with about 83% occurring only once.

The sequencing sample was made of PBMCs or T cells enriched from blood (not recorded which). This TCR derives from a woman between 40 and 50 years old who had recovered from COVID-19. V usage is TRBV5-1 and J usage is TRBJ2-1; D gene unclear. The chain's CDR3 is CASSLDWSWEQFF. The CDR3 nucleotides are TGCGCCAGCAGCCTCGACTGGTCCTGGGAGCAGTTCTTC.